These 15 T cell receptor beta chains came from one sample sequenced in a study of CD8 T cells in ankylosing spondylitis. TCRdb reprocessed the 5' RACE reads with MiXCR, giving one entry per CDR3 protein. The table lists under 150,000 distinct CDR3 sequences, roughly 8.4% of them singletons. The sample comprised synovial fluid, either unsorted or a sorted T cell fraction (not recorded which). All receptors come from a male donor with ankylosing spondylitis.

The chain is built from TRBV5-1 and TRBJ2-2; no definite D call. The V gene lost 0 bases and the J gene lost 4 bases, with 7 bases spanning the gap. Germline V gives CDR1 SGHRS, CDR2 YFSETQ. The CDR3 contains 14 residues. The CDR3, as DNA: TGCGCCAGCAGCTTGGAGCTGGTCACCGGGGAGCTGTTTTTT. This gives the protein CASSLELVTGELFF.

In this sample, this clonotype turned up a few times. The chain couples TRBV18 to TRBJ1-2; unclear D gene. CDR1 KGHSH and CDR2 LQKENI come from the germline V gene. The CDR3 is 18 amino acids. Trimming removed 2 bases from V and 3 bases from J, with 22 bases in between. The chain's CDR3 is CASSPSAVGAGIYYGYTF. The CDR3 DNA is TGTGCCAGCTCACCAAGCGCGGTTGGAGCGGGGATCTACTATGGCTACACCTTC.

This clonotype was detected many times. The chain has TRBV28 and TRBJ2-7, with D uncertain. Trimming removed 8 bases from V and 0 bases from J, with 11 bases in between. This CDR3 is built from 13 residues. From germline, CDR1 is MDHEN and CDR2 SYDVKM. DNA of the CDR3: TGTGCCAGCGTCGCTAGTCCCTCCTACGAGCAGTACTTC. This codes for CASVASPSYEQYF.

V usage is TRBV29-1 and J usage is TRBJ1-1, with TRBD1 as a possible D gene (5 bases). V lost 3 bases, J lost 0 bases, and 8 bases lay in between. Germline lookup yields CDR1 SQVTM and CDR2 ANQGSEA. The CDR3 has 13 residues. CDR3: CSVEKGVNTEAFF. DNA of the CDR3: TGCAGCGTTGAGAAAGGGGTGAACACTGAAGCTTTCTTT.

The rearrangement links TRBV7-9 to TRBJ1-1; a weak D match, TRBD1 (5 bases). The CDR3 consists of 12 residues. Trimming removed 5 bases from V and 7 bases from J, with 11 bases in between. Germline V CDR1 and CDR2: SEHNR, FQNEAQ (reference sequence). CDR3 nucleotide sequence: TGTGCCAGCAGCCGGGGGGAAGGTGAAGCTTTCTTT. Amino acids: CASSRGEGEAFF.

The V call is TRBV18, the J call TRBJ1-4, with a tentative D call TRBD1 (5 bases). Trimming took 2 bases from V and 8 from J, leaving 18 bases between them. The CDR3 runs 16 residues. Per the germline V gene, CDR1 is KGHSH and CDR2 is LQKENI. Here the CDR3 DNA reads TGTGCCAGCTCACCAGGGGCCGCTAGCCGAGTAGAAAAACTGTTTTTT. This translates into CASSPGAASRVEKLFF. Filled out from reference TRBV18 and TRBJ1-4, the complete variable domain reads NAGVMQNPRHLVRRRGQEARLRCSPMKGHSHVYWYRQLPEEGLKFMVYLQKENIIDESGMPKERFSAEFPKEGPSILRIQQVVRGDSAAYFCASSPGAASRVEKLFFGSGTQLSVL.

This clonotype was seen repeatedly, ten times or more. The rearrangement uses TRBV4-3 and TRBJ1-2, with 7 positions matching TRBD1. Germline V gene sequence: CDR1 LGHNA, CDR2 YSLEER. J lost 7 bases, V lost 0 bases, and 8 bases had no gene match. The CDR3 length is 15 residues. Here the CDR3 reads CASSQDTYRGSGYTF. CDR3 in DNA: TGCGCCAGCAGCCAAGATACCTACAGGGGAAGTGGCTACACCTTC.

This clonotype was observed a few times. This chain links TRBV20-1 with TRBJ2-5; tentative D call: TRBD1 (6 bases). Germline loops: CDR1 DFQATT, CDR2 SNEGSKA (reference sequence). The CDR3 runs to 11 residues. Here the CDR3 DNA reads TGCAGCGGACTGAGGGGGGAGACCCAGTACTTC. It encodes CSGLRGETQYF.

This clonotype has at least ten counts. The CDR3 region is CSARRSGLQETQYF. The CDR3 region has the DNA TGCAGTGCTAGACGGTCGGGACTCCAAGAGACCCAGTACTTC. The V call is TRBV20-1, the J call TRBJ2-5; TRBD2 might be the D (6 bases). CDR1 is DFQATT, CDR2 SNEGSKA, per germline (reference sequence). This CDR3 has 14 amino acids. V gave up 2 bases and J gave up 1 base, with 11 bases separating them.

This clonotype was picked up many times. The V call is TRBV2, the J call TRBJ2-1; TRBD2 might be the D (5 bases). Trimming pared 4 bases from V and 6 bases from J, leaving 16 bases between. Germline V lookup: CDR1 SNHLY, CDR2 FYNNEI. This CDR3 region has 15 residues. Here the CDR3 reads CASSAQLHLANEQFF. CDR3 nucleotide sequence: TGTGCCAGCAGTGCTCAGTTACACCTAGCCAATGAGCAGTTCTTC.

The table lists this clonotype with many counts. This rearrangement joins TRBV29-1 to TRBJ1-1, with a tentative D call TRBD1 (5 bases). The germline V and J ends were trimmed by 6 bases and 7 bases, with 21 bases remaining between them. CDR3 length: 14 amino acids. The V gene's germline CDR1 is SQVTM and CDR2 ANQGSEA. The chain's CDR3 is CSVGRDGASGEAFF. The CDR3 coding sequence is TGCAGCGTGGGAAGGGACGGCGCGTCTGGTGAAGCTTTCTTT.

Many counts were recorded for this clonotype. V is TRBV7-3 and J is TRBJ2-2; 9 bases align to TRBD1. Germline values: CDR1 SGHTA, CDR2 FQGTGA. V dropped 1 base and J dropped 1; count of bases not matched to a gene: 7. The CDR3 contains 18 residues. In DNA, the CDR3 is TGTGCCAGCAGCTTAAACCTCCGGGACAGGGAGAACACCGGGGAGCTGTTTTTT. Translating gives CASSLNLRDRENTGELFF.

This clonotype appeared many times. The chain carries TRBV20-1 and TRBJ2-3; D is undetermined. The CDR3 loop spans 12 amino acids. Between the trimmed V and J ends, which lost 8 bases and 5 bases, there was a span of 14 bases. CDR1 and CDR2 from the germline V gene are DFQATT and SNEGSKA (reference sequence). The CDR3 reads CSPTQSIDTQYF. The DNA of the CDR3 is TGCAGTCCTACGCAATCTATAGATACGCAGTATTTT.

This clonotype was counted ten times or more. This rearrangement joins TRBV6-4 to TRBJ1-1; 8 nucleotides align to TRBD1. CDR3 length: 19 amino acids. The V and J ends lost 6 bases and 1 base, in that order; junction bases with no gene match: 19. Looked up from germline, CDR1 is MRHNA and CDR2 is SNTAGT. Here the CDR3 DNA reads TGTGCCAGCAGCCTGACTCAGGGGGCGAGTTCTTTGTGGAACACTGAAGCTTTCTTT. Its translation: CASSLTQGASSLWNTEAFF.

The table lists this clonotype with a few counts. The V call is TRBV28, the J call TRBJ1-5; maybe TRBD1 (5 bases). V was shortened by 6 bases and J by 7 bases, with 16 bases between the two germline ends. This CDR3 has 14 amino acids. CDR1 MDHEN and CDR2 SYDVKM come from the germline V gene. CDR3 loop: CASSALGGGQPQHF. The CDR3 DNA reads TGTGCCAGCAGCGCCCTCGGGGGAGGACAGCCCCAGCATTTT.